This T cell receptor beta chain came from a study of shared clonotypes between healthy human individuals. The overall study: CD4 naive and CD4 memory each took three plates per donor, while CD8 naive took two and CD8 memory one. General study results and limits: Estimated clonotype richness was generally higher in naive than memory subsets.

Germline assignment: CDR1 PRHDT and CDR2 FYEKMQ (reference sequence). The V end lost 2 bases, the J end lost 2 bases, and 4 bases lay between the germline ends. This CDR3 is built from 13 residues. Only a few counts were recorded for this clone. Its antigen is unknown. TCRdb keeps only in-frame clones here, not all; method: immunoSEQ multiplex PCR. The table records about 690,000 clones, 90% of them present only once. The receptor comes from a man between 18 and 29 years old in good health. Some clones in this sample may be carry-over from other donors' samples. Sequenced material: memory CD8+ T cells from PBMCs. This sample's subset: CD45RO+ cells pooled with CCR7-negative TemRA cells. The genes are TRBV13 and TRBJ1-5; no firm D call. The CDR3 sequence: CASSLMGNQPQHF. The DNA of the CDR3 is TGTGCCAGCAGCTTAATGGGCAATCAGCCCCAGCATTTT.